This T cell receptor beta chain was sequenced during a study of sequential checkpoint blockade in melanoma. Across the whole study: First-line arms were nivolumab then ipilimumab, or the reverse, randomized 1:1.

The data were produced by immunoSEQ multiplex PCR, yet TCRdb's version contains in-frame clones alone and is incomplete. The table records roughly 30,000 clones, 75% to 85% of them present only once. The V and J ends lost 5 bases and 5 bases, in that order; junction bases with no gene match: 5. Germline CDR1 reads MDHEN; CDR2 reads SYDVKM. The CDR3 contains 14 residues. The treatment denotes: randomized to nivolumab then ipilimumab (arm A) or the reverse (arm B). The receptor was isolated from a human donor with melanoma. The V gene is TRBV28, the J gene TRBJ1-2; the match to TRBD1 covers 10 bases. This material consisted of CD8+ T cells sorted from blood (inferred from file names), taken from a patient given nivolumab and ipilimumab in sequence. CDR3 in amino acids: CASSRQGAVYGYTF. The CDR3 nucleotides read TGTGCCAGCAGTAGACAGGGGGCGGTATATGGCTACACCTTC.